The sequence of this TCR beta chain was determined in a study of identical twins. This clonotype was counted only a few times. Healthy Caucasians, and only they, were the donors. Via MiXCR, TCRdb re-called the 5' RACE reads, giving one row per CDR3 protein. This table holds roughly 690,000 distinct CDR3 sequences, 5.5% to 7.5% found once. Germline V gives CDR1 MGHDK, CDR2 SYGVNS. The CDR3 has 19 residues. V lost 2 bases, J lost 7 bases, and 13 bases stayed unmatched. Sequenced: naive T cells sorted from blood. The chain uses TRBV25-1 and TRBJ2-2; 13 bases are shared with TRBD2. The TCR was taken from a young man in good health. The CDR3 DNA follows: TGTGCCAGCAGTGAAAGGACTAGCGGGAGACTTGCCCGTGGCGGGGAGCTGTTTTTT. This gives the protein CASSERTSGRLARGGELFF.